This T cell receptor beta chain comes out of a study of blood T cell repertoires in COVID-19. Study details: There were acute and convalescent COVID-19 samples, and they came from the United States, Italy and Spain. In each case, the material was cDNA or gDNA derived from T cells, B-cell-depleted T cells, or PBMCs.

Per the original methods: Quantification of nucleated cells was approximated via reference gene primer amplification. Sequenced by immunoSEQ multiplex PCR; TCRdb stores in-frame clones only, minus some. The D gene and trimming were derived from the DNA, and the V and J assignments and clone size from that table. This table holds 300,000 to 400,000 clones, around 87% found once. The receptor was derived from a human donor in a cohort sampled during active COVID-19. Sequencing used peripheral blood.

The CDR3: CASSLTTGENEKLFF. CDR3 nucleotides: TGTGCCAGCAGCCTAACGACAGGGGAAAATGAAAAACTGTTTTTT. The chain has TRBV16 and TRBJ1-4; 8 nucleotides agree with TRBD1. In germline, CDR1 is KGHSY, CDR2 FQNENV. The J segment lost 5 bases and the V segment lost 4 bases, leaving 6 bases of the junction unmatched. The CDR3 totals 15 residues.